These 22 T cell receptor beta chains were sequenced from one sample in a study of immune heterogeneity within non-small cell lung tumors. A first 10-cycle multiplex round used 32 V-gene and 13 J-gene primers on TCR beta CDR3. TCRdb reprocessed the multiplex PCR reads via MiXCR and lists one record per CDR3 protein. The sample consists of 5,000 or so distinct CDR3 sequences, more than 15% of them appearing once. Bulk tumor genomic DNA was the template, and each sample received about 600 ng. Several widely spaced biopsies per primary tumor were taken during surgery. Enrolled individuals presented with untreated, newly diagnosed non-small cell lung cancer and received curative surgery. Sequenced material: lung tumor tissue. The receptors originated from a man aged 40-49 years with non-small cell lung cancer.

This clonotype is termed medium-sized (0.01 to 0.1%). CDR3 sequence (DNA): TGTGCCAGCAGCCGCCGGGACAGTAACTTCAATGAGCAGTTCTTC. This encodes CASSRRDSNFNEQFF. The chain has TRBV6-1 and TRBJ2-1, with 7 bases lining up with TRBD1. The CDR3 spans 15 residues. CDR1 and CDR2 from the germline V gene are MNHNS and SASEGT. The V segment lost 6 bases and the J segment 6 bases; nucleotides outside the gene matches: 11.

Within the sample, this clonotype is medium-sized. The chain has TRBV6-1 and TRBJ2-7; D unclear. V lost 6 bases, J lost 0 bases, and 3 bases lay in between. Germline CDR1 and CDR2: MNHNS and SASEGT. This CDR3 contains 11 residues. CDR3 region: CASSHSYEQYF. CDR3 bases: TGTGCCAGCAGCCACTCCTACGAGCAGTACTTC.

The table lists this clonotype with many counts. The rearrangement links TRBV2 to TRBJ2-3, with D tentatively TRBD2 (5 bases). This CDR3 is built from 17 residues. Germline values: CDR1 SNHLY, CDR2 FYNNEI. V dropped 0 bases and J dropped 0 bases, with 13 bases sitting between them. CDR3 nucleotides: TGTGCCAGCAGTGAAGCGCTCTTAGCGAGGAGCACAGATACGCAGTATTTT. Residues: CASSEALLARSTDTQYF.

In this sample, this clonotype turned up once. This may be a read error, as it is one base from a much larger clone. The chain is built from TRBV7-2 and TRBJ2-1, with a tentative D call TRBD2 (7 bases). Germline assignment: CDR1 SGHTA and CDR2 FQGNSA. The CDR3 extends over 16 amino acids. V was trimmed by 4 bases and J by 1 base, leaving 14 bases between them. CDR3 nucleotides: TGTGCCAGCAGCTCCTCTCGGGGGGCATCCTACAATGAGCAGTTCTTC. Protein product: CASSSSRGASYNEQFF.

In regard to this clonotype: This sequence may be a read error, since a much larger clone differs from it by one base. The V call is TRBV5-1, the J call TRBJ2-3, with D perhaps TRBD2 (7 bases). The length of the CDR3 is 15 residues. Between the trimmed V and J ends, which lost 8 bases and 2 bases, there was a span of 18 bases. The germline V gene has CDR1 SGHRS and CDR2 YFSETQ. CDR3 nucleotide sequence: TGCGCCAGAAACCAGTTCGGGGGGCTCACAGATACGCAGTATTTT. Its protein is CARNQFGGLTDTQYF.

This clonotype is labeled as medium-sized. V gene TRBV12-3 or TRBV12-4 combines with J gene TRBJ1-5, with D uncertain. The CDR3 consists of 14 residues. Trimming stripped 5 bases from V and 1 base from J, with 9 bases between. In nucleotides, the CDR3 is TGTGCCAGCAGTCCGGACGGAAGCAATCAGCCCCAGCATTTT. It codes for CASSPDGSNQPQHF.

Sample share makes this clonotype medium-sized. This chain joins TRBV28 and TRBJ2-3, with D possibly TRBD2 on 5 matching bases. Germline CDR1 reads MDHEN; CDR2 reads SYDVKM. The V end was cut by 3 bases, the J end by 4 bases, with 11 bases between. This CDR3 has 14 residues. The CDR3 nucleotides are TGTGCCAGCAGTTTGTTCGAGGGTGCAGATACGCAGTATTTT. This translates into CASSLFEGADTQYF.

In this sample, this clonotype is medium-sized. The J gene is TRBJ2-3, the V gene TRBV20-1; D possibly matches TRBD1 or TRBD2 (6 bases each). Trimming left V 3 bases short and J 0 bases short, with 10 bases between. This CDR3 comprises 14 residues. CDR1 and CDR2 from the germline V gene are DFQATT and SNEGSKA (reference sequence). CDR3 sequence: CSASGGRSTDTQYF. CDR3 coding DNA: TGCAGTGCTAGCGGGGGCCGTAGCACAGATACGCAGTATTTT.

This clonotype is deemed medium-sized. The gene calls are TRBV15 and TRBJ1-2; D remains unclear. This CDR3 comprises 17 residues. Trimming took off 1 base at V and 5 bases at J, with 20 bases between the two ends. In germline, CDR1 is LNHNV, CDR2 YYDKDF (reference sequence). The CDR3 DNA is TGTGCCACCAGCAGAGTACCCAATCGGGTCGTTTTGTATGGCTACACCTTC. Translated: CATSRVPNRVVLYGYTF.

This clonotype is categorized as medium-sized. The chain couples TRBV30 to TRBJ1-2; D uncertain. Trimming pared 0 bases from V and 7 bases from J, leaving 9 bases between. The CDR3 contains 12 residues. The V gene's germline CDR1 is GTSNPN and CDR2 SVGIG (reference sequence). The chain's CDR3 is CAWSVDSGGYTF. The CDR3 bases are TGTGCCTGGAGTGTAGATTCAGGTGGCTACACCTTC.

The chain uses TRBV5-6 and TRBJ2-2, with a tentative D call TRBD1 (6 bases). Trimming stripped 4 bases from V and 0 bases from J, with 10 bases between. Germline-derived CDR1 and CDR2 are SGHDT and YYEEEE. The CDR3 is 15 amino acids. The CDR3 region is CASSPGTPNTGELFF. The CDR3 DNA follows: TGTGCCAGCAGCCCCGGGACACCGAACACCGGGGAGCTGTTTTTT.

This clonotype is termed medium-sized (0.01 to 0.1%). This rearrangement joins TRBV6-6 to TRBJ2-1; no clear D. Germline loops: CDR1 MNHNY, CDR2 SVGAGI (reference sequence). Deletions cut 4 bases from V and 7 bases from J, with 11 bases between. The CDR3 spans 13 residues. The CDR3 sequence: CASSSRTRNEQFF. The CDR3 DNA reads as TGTGCCAGCAGTTCTCGAACCCGGAATGAGCAGTTCTTC.

In its sample, this clonotype is medium-sized. V gene TRBV27 combines with J gene TRBJ2-6; TRBD1 is a possible D gene (6 bases). Per the germline V gene, CDR1 is MNHEY and CDR2 is SMNVEV (reference sequence). Trimming took 7 bases from V and 0 from J, leaving 19 bases between them. This CDR3 contains 18 residues. This CDR3 is CASTLQGWQTSGANVLTF. CDR3 in DNA: TGTGCCAGCACCCTGCAGGGGTGGCAAACCTCTGGGGCCAACGTCCTGACTTTC. The entire variable domain, with the rest obtained from reference TRBV27 and TRBJ2-6, is as follows: EAQVTQNPRYLITVTGKKLTVTCSQNMNHEYMSWYRQDPGLGLRQIYYSMNVEVTDKGDVPEGYKVSRKEKRNFPLILESPSPNQTSLYFCASTLQGWQTSGANVLTFGAGSRLTVL.

The CDR3 coding sequence is TGTGCCACCAGCAGAGATGGGGGACAGGGTTGGTCCTACGAGCAGTACTTC. It is translated as CATSRDGGQGWSYEQYF. This chain links TRBV6-1 with TRBJ2-7; TRBD1 matches at 9 bases. V shed 10 bases, J shed 1 base, and the junction held 17 bases outside the gene matches. CDR3 length: 17 residues. The germline V gene has CDR1 MNHNS and CDR2 SASEGT.

This clonotype came up many times. The V gene is TRBV10-3, the J gene TRBJ1-5; 11 bases line up with TRBD1. CDR1 and CDR2 from the germline V gene are ENHRY and SYGVKD. Losses at the gene ends were 3 bases for V and 5 bases for J; bases not matched to a gene: 6. The CDR3 totals 16 residues. CDR3 sequence: CAISDPDRGRDQPQHF. The CDR3 DNA sequence: TGTGCCATCAGTGACCCGGACAGGGGGCGAGATCAGCCCCAGCATTTT.

J is TRBJ1-5 and V is TRBV4-1, with 9 bases lining up with TRBD1. This CDR3 spans 15 amino acids. Germline CDR1 MGHRA, CDR2 YSYEKL. The V segment lost 7 bases and the J segment 6 bases; nucleotides outside the gene matches: 10. This CDR3 reads CASIHSKDRGQPQHF. The CDR3 bases are TGCGCCAGCATCCATTCTAAGGACAGGGGTCAGCCCCAGCATTTT.

In its sample, this clonotype ranks as medium-sized. The V and J genes are TRBV5-1 and TRBJ2-5; D gene ambiguous. Between the trimmed V and J ends, which lost 1 base and 4 bases, there was a span of 8 bases. Looked up from germline, CDR1 is SGHRS and CDR2 is YFSETQ. The CDR3 has 13 residues. CDR3 in DNA: TGCGCCAGCAGCTTGTGGGGTGGAGAGACCCAGTACTTC. The encoded protein is CASSLWGGETQYF.

In its sample, this clonotype was seen a few times. A much bigger clone sits one base away, suggesting this may be a read error. Here the CDR3 DNA reads TGCGCCAGCAGCCAAGAGGCGGGAGGTTGCAATGAGCAGTTCTTC. Translated: CASSQEAGGCNEQFF. The chain is built from TRBV4-3 and TRBJ2-1, with 8 bases aligning to TRBD2. CDR3 length: 15 residues. With 0 bases clipped from V and 6 bases from J, the junction kept 4 bases outside the gene matches. CDR1 is LGHNA, CDR2 YSLEER, per germline.

This clonotype was detected only once. At one end, the junction sequence differs from germline, possibly due to a read error. The chain combines TRBV19 with TRBJ1-5; possible D gene TRBD1, 5 bases. This CDR3 is 14 amino acids long. Germline lookup yields CDR1 LNHDA and CDR2 SQIVND (reference sequence). CDR3 DNA: TGTGCCCGTAGGATAGGTTCAGGGAATCAGCCCCAGCATTTT. This codes for CARRIGSGNQPQHF.

To note about this clonotype: A much more abundant neighbour one base away suggests this may be a read error. The CDR3 end shows no conserved phenylalanine or tryptophan, and so a read error is likely. The chain recombines TRBV24-1 with TRBJ2-1; D possibly corresponds to TRBD1 (6 bases). CDR1 and CDR2 (germline): KGHDR, SFDVKD. V was clipped by 1 base and J by 8 bases, with 14 bases between them. The CDR3 has 15 residues. The CDR3 is CATSDFRTVGDEQFL. CDR3 coding DNA: TGTGCCACCAGTGATTTTCGGACAGTTGGTGATGAGCAGTTCCTC.

By proportion, this clonotype is medium-sized (0.01 to 0.1%). The chain links TRBV30 to TRBJ1-6; TRBD1 matches 11 bases. The CDR3 contains 15 residues. Germline values: CDR1 GTSNPN, CDR2 SVGIG (reference sequence). The V gene end was trimmed by 2 bases and the J gene end by 7 bases; junction bases not matched to a gene: 4. CDR3 sequence reads: CAWSRGDRGNSPLHF. CDR3 DNA: TGTGCCTGGAGTAGAGGGGACAGGGGGAATTCACCCCTCCACTTT.

This clonotype counts as medium-sized. The gene calls are TRBV19 and TRBJ1-2, with TRBD1 matching 7 bases. This CDR3 is built from 13 residues. With V trimmed by 6 bases and J by 4 bases, 5 bases remained unmatched. CDR1 is LNHDA, CDR2 SQIVND, per germline (reference sequence). The CDR3 region has the DNA TGTGCCAGTAGACAGGGACAGACCTATGGCTACACCTTC. It is translated as CASRQGQTYGYTF.